The clone carrying this T cell receptor beta chain has just a few counts. Its target is not known. It was with a sample-barcoded 5' primer and a J-beta primer mix that a second PCR of roughly 6 to 12 cycles was run. Every sample produced at least 2.5 million CDR3-containing paired-end reads. TCRdb re-analysed the 5' RACE reads in MiXCR, keeping a single row per CDR3 protein. This table holds some 1.1 million distinct CDR3 sequences, more than 30% found once. This CDR3 has 16 amino acids. J gave up 11 bases and V 1 base, and 14 bases lay outside the gene matches. Germline V lookup: CDR1 MGHRA, CDR2 YSYEKL. These data are taken from a study of blood T cells in healthy people across ages. Study-wide findings and caveats: Strongly correlated with naive T cell percentage was TCR beta diversity.

With each sample, at least 5.5 micrograms of total RNA were extracted. The clonotype originates from a man younger than 35 in good health. The chain links TRBV4-1 to TRBJ2-5; 9 nucleotides align to TRBD2. Source material: blood. CDR3 sequence reads: CASSQGLSGGNNEQYF. CDR3 nucleotide sequence: TGCGCCAGCAGCCAAGGTTTGAGCGGGGGGAACAATGAGCAGTACTTC.